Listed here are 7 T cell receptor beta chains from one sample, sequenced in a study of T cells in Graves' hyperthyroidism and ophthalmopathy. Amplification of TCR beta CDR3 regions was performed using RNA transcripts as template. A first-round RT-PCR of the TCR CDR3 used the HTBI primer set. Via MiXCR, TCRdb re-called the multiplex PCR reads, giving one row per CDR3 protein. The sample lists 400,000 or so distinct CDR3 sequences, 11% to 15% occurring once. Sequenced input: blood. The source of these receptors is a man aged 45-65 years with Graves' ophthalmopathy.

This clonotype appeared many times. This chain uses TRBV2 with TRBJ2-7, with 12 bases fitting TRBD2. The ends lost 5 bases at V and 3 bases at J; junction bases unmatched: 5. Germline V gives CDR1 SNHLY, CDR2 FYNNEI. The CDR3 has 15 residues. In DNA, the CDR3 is TGTGCCAGCAGTCAGACTAGCGGGAGCTACTACGAGCAGTACTTC. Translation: CASSQTSGSYYEQYF. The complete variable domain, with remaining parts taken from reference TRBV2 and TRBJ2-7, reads EPEVTQTPSHQVTQMGQEVILRCVPISNHLYFYWYRQILGQKVEFLVSFYNNEISEKSEIFDDQFSVERPDGSNFTLKIRSTKLEDSAMYFCASSQTSGSYYEQYFGPGTRLTVT.

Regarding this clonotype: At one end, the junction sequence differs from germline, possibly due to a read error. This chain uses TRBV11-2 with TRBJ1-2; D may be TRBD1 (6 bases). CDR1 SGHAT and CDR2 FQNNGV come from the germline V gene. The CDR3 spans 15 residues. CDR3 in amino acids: CAGSPSVTGIYGYTF. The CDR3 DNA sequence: TGTGCCGGCAGCCCAAGCGTCACAGGGATCTATGGCTACACCTTC.

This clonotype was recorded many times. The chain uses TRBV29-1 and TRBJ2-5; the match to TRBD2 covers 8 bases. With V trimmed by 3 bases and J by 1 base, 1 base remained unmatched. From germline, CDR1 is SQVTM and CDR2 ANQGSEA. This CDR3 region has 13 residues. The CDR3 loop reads CSVDTSGQETQYF. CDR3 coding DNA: TGCAGCGTTGACACTAGCGGCCAAGAGACCCAGTACTTC.

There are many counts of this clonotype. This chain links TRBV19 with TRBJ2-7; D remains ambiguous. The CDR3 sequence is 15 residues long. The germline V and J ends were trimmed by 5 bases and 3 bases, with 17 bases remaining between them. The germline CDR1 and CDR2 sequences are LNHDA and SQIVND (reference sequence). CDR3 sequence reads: CASSFDSISYYEQYF. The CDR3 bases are TGTGCCAGTAGTTTCGATAGCATATCCTACTACGAGCAGTACTTC.

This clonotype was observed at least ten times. CDR3 loop: CASSEARRLETQYF. In nucleotides, the CDR3 is TGTGCCAGCAGTGAAGCCCGCAGACTAGAGACCCAGTACTTC. The chain uses TRBV2 and TRBJ2-5, with unresolved D. Germline CDR1 is SNHLY and CDR2 is FYNNEI. This CDR3 comprises 14 residues. V was cut by 0 bases and J by 4 bases, with 9 bases left in between. Using reference TRBV2 and TRBJ2-5 for the parts outside the CDR3, the full variable domain is EPEVTQTPSHQVTQMGQEVILRCVPISNHLYFYWYRQILGQKVEFLVSFYNNEISEKSEIFDDQFSVERPDGSNFTLKIRSTKLEDSAMYFCASSEARRLETQYFGPGTRLLVL.

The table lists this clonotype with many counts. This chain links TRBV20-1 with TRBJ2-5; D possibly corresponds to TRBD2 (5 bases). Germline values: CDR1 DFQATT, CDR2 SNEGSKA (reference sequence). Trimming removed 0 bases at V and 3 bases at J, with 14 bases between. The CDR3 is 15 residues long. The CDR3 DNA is TGCAGTGCTAGAGATAGTAGGCGGGTCGAAGAGACCCAGTACTTC. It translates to CSARDSRRVEETQYF.

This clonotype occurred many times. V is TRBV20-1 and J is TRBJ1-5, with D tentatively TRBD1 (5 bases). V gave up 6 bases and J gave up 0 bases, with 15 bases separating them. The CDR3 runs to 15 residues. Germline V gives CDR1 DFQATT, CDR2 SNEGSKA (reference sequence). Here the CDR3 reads CSASDSSHSNQPQHF. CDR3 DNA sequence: TGCAGTGCGAGTGACAGTTCGCATAGCAATCAGCCCCAGCATTTT.